The 5 T cell receptor beta chains reported below all come from one sample, sequenced in a study of T cells in Graves' hyperthyroidism and ophthalmopathy. Template material for amplifying TCR beta CDR3 regions consisted of RNA transcripts. The TCR CDR3 was amplified in a first-round RT-PCR using the HTBI primer set. MiXCR, applied by TCRdb to the multiplex PCR reads, yields one record per CDR3 protein. The sample carries 700,000 to 950,000 distinct CDR3 sequences, just over 35% recorded once. The source material was blood. The receptors originated from a woman in her 40s with Graves' hyperthyroidism.

The chain is built from TRBV2 and TRBJ1-1; D perhaps matches TRBD1 (5 bases). The CDR3 extends over 13 amino acids. The germline V gene has CDR1 SNHLY and CDR2 FYNNEI. V lost 7 bases to trimming and J lost 10 bases, with 19 bases between them. The CDR3 nucleotides read TGTGCCAGCATTTCCCTCGGGGGACGCGGAGCTTTCTTT. Translating it yields CASISLGGRGAFF.

The chain couples TRBV6-2 or TRBV6-3 to TRBJ1-2; 7 bases agree with TRBD1. The V segment lost 5 bases and the J segment 4 bases; nucleotides outside the gene matches: 7. The CDR3 runs to 14 residues. Germline CDR1 reads MNHEY; CDR2 reads SVGEGT. CDR3 protein: CASSPDRRSYGYTF. Written as DNA, the CDR3 is TGTGCCAGCAGTCCGGACAGGCGAAGCTATGGCTACACCTTC.

V is TRBV24-1 and J is TRBJ2-2, with D tentatively TRBD1 (6 bases). V was shortened by 2 bases and J by 4 bases, with 10 bases between the two germline ends. The germline V gene encodes CDR1 KGHDR and CDR2 SFDVKD. The CDR3 loop spans 15 amino acids. The CDR3 nucleotides read TGTGCCACCAGTGATTGGGGCAGGGGCACCGGGGAGCTGTTTTTT. It specifies CATSDWGRGTGELFF.

This clonotype appeared a few times. J is TRBJ1-4 and V is TRBV7-2; no firm D call. The CDR3 is made up of 14 amino acids. V dropped 3 bases and J dropped 5 bases, with 10 bases sitting between them. Germline V CDR1 and CDR2: SGHTA, FQGNSA. This CDR3 is CASSFRAGNEKLFF. The CDR3 DNA reads TGTGCCAGCAGCTTCCGGGCCGGGAATGAAAAACTGTTTTTT.

Comments on this clonotype: A read error may produce the germline difference seen at one junction end. The rearrangement uses TRBV5-5 and TRBJ1-2; no reliable D call. The CDR3 is made up of 17 amino acids. Germline V gene sequence: CDR1 SGHKS, CDR2 YYEKEE (reference sequence). The CDR3 bases are TGCGCCAGCAGCCAGGCCTCTGGTGTAGGGCTACGGTATGGCTACACCTTC. The encoded protein is CASSQASGVGLRYGYTF.